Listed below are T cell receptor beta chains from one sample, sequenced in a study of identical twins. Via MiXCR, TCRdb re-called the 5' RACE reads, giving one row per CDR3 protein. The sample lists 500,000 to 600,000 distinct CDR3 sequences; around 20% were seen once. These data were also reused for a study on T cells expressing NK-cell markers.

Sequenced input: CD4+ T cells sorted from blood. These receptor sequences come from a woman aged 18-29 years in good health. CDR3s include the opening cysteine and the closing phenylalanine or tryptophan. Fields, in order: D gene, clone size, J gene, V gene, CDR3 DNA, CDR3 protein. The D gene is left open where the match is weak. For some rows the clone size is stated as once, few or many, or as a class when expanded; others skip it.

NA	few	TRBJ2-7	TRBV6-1	TGTGCCAGCAGCAGCAGGTACTCCTCCTACGAGCAGTACTTC	CASSSRYSSYEQYF
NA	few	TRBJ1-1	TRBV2	TGTGCCAGCAGTGGTGAGAACACTGAAGCTTTCTTT	CASSGENTEAFF
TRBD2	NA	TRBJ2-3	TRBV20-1	TGCAGTGCTACAAAACCGGGACTAGCGGGTCCCACAGATACGCAGTATTTT	CSATKPGLAGPTDTQYF
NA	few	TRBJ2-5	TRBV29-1	TGCAGCGTTGAAGATTCTGTGGCAGGGTCCCTTCCAGAGACCCAGTACTTC	CSVEDSVAGSLPETQYF
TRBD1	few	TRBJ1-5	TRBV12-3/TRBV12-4	TGTGCCAGCAGTCGGACAGGGGGACCGCAGCCCCAGCATTTT	CASSRTGGPQPQHF
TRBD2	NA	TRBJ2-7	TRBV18	TGTGCCAGCTCACCACCGGGACTAGCGGGAGGGGCCTCCCACGAGCAGTACTTC	CASSPPGLAGGASHEQYF
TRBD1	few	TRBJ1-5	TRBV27	TGTGCCAGCAGCCCACACAGGGGGTTTAGCAATCAGCCCCAGCATTTT	CASSPHRGFSNQPQHF
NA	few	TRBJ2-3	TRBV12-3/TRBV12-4	TGTGCCAGCAAAGGGGGTGGGACAGATACGCAGTATTTT	CASKGGGTDTQYF
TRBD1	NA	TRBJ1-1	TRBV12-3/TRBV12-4	TGTGCCAGCAGTAGACAGGGTCGATACGCTTTCTTT	CASSRQGRYAFF
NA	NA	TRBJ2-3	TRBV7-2	TGTGCCAGCAGCGTAACCATCACAGATACGCAGTATTTT	CASSVTITDTQYF
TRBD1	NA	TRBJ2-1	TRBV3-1	TGTGCCAGCAGCCAAGCTCAGGGGGCCGATGAGCAGTTCTTC	CASSQAQGADEQFF
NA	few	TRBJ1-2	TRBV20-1	TGCAGTGCTAGATTCGTCCGGGCGCCATATGGCTACACCTTC	CSARFVRAPYGYTF
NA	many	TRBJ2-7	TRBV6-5	TGTGCCAGCAGTTACGGTAGACGGCAGTACTTC	CASSYGRRQYF
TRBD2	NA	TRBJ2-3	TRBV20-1	TGCAGTGCTTCAGGACTAGCTCTGGATACGCAGTATTTT	CSASGLALDTQYF
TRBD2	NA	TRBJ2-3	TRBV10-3	TGTGCCATCGCCAGCGGGGGGGCAGAAGATACGCAGTATTTT	CAIASGGAEDTQYF
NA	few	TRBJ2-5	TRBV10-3	TGTGCCATCAGGGAGGGGCTAGTTGGAGAGACCCAGTACTTC	CAIREGLVGETQYF
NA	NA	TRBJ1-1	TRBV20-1	TGCAGTGCTAAAGACGGTAGCAGCACTGAAGCTTTCTTT	CSAKDGSSTEAFF
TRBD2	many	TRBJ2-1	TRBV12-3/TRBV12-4	TGTGCCAGCAGTCCCCGACGACTAGCGGTTGGGGATGAGCAGTTCTTC	CASSPRRLAVGDEQFF
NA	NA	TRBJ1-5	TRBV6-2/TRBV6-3	TGTGCCAGCAATCACCCAGGACTGGGAGAAAATCAGCCCCAGCATTTT	CASNHPGLGENQPQHF
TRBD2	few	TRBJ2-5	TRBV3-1	TGTGCCAGCAGCCAATGGACTGCGGGGGGTGAGACCCAGTACTTC	CASSQWTAGGETQYF
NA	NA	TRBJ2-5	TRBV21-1	TGTGCCAGCAGCAAAAGGGGTGAGGGACGAGAGACCCAGTACTTC	CASSKRGEGRETQYF
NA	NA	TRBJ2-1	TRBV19	TGTGCCAGTAGTATCAGTCCCCTTACTAGCATCCGGGAGTTCAATGAGCAGTTCTTC	CASSISPLTSIREFNEQFF
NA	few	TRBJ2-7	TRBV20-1	TGCAGTGCTAGGAGTTACGATCTCGAGCAGTACTTC	CSARSYDLEQYF
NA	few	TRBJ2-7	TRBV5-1	TGCGCCAGCAGCTCTAGCCTGGTGGGGGGCTACGAGCAGTACTTC	CASSSSLVGGYEQYF
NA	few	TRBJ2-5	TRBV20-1	TGCAGTGCTAGCTGGGGAATCGAGACCCAGTACTTC	CSASWGIETQYF
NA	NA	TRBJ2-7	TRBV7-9	TGTGCCAGCAGCTTAGCCCCGACAGGACGGGTTAGCGAGCAGTACTTC	CASSLAPTGRVSEQYF